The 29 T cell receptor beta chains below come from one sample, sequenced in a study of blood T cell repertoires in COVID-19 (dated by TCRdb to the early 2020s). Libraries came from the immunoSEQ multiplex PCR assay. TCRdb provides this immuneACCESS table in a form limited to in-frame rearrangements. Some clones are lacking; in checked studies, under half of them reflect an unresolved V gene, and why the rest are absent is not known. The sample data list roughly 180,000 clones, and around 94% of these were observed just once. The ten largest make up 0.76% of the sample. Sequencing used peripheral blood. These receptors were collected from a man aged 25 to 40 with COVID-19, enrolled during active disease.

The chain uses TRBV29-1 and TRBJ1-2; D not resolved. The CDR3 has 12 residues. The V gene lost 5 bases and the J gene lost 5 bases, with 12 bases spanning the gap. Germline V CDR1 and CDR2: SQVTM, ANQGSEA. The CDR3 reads CSVRVGRYGYTF. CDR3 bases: TGCAGCGTTCGCGTTGGGAGGTATGGCTACACCTTC.

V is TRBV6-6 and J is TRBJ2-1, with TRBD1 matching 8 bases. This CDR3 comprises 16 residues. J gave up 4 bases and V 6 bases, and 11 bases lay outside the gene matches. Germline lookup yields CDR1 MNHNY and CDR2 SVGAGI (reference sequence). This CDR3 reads CASSLTGTGYYNEQFF. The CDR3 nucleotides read TGTGCCAGCAGCCTCACAGGGACAGGCTATTACAATGAGCAGTTCTTC.

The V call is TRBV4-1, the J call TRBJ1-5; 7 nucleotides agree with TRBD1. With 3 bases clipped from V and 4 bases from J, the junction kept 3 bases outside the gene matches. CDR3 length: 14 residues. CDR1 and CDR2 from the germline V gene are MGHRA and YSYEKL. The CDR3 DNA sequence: TGCGCCAGCAGCCACACAGGGGAGAATCAGCCCCAGCATTTT. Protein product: CASSHTGENQPQHF.

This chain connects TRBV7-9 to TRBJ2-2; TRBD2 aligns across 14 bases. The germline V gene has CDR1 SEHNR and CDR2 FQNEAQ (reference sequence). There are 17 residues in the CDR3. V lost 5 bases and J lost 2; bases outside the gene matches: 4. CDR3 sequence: CASSQGLAGGNTGELFF. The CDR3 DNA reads TGTGCCAGCAGCCAAGGACTAGCGGGGGGTAACACCGGGGAGCTGTTTTTT.

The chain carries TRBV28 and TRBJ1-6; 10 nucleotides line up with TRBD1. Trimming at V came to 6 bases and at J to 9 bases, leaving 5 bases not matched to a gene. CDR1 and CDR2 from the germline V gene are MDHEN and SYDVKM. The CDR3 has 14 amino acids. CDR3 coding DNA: TGTGCCAGCAGGACCGACAGGGGGCTTTCACCCCTCCACTTT. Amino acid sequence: CASRTDRGLSPLHF.

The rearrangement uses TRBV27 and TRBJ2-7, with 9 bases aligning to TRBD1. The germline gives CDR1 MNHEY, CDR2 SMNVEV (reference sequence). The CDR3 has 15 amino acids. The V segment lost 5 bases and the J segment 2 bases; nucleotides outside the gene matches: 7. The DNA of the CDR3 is TGTGCCAGCAGTAGAGGACAGGGGCGCGCCTACGAGCAGTACTTC. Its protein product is CASSRGQGRAYEQYF.

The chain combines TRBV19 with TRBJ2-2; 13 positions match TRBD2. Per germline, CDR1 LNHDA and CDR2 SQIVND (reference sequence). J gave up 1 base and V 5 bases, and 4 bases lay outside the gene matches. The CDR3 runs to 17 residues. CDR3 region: CASSPWTSGRNTGELFF. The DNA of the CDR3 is TGTGCCAGTAGTCCCTGGACTAGCGGGAGGAACACCGGGGAGCTGTTTTTT.

The CDR3 bases are TGTGCCAGCAGCCACCCGGACAGGTGGGACACTGAAGCTTTCTTT. Translated, it gives CASSHPDRWDTEAFF. The chain links TRBV5-4 to TRBJ1-1; 7 bases agree with TRBD1. Trimming cost V 4 bases and J 3 bases; bases outside gene matches: 9. The CDR3 sequence is 15 residues long. Looked up from germline, CDR1 is SGHNT and CDR2 is YYREEE (reference sequence).

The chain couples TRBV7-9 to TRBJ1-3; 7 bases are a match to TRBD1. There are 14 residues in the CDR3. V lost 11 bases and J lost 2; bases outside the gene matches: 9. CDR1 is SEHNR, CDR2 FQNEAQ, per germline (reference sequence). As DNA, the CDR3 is TGTGCCGGGCAGGCCACAGGGGCTGGAAACACCATATATTTT. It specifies CAGQATGAGNTIYF.

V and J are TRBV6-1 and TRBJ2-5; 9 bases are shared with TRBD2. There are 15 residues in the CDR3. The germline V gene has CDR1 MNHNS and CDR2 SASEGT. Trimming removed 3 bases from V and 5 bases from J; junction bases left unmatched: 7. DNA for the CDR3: TGTGCCAGCAGTGAGGCGGGGGGGGACTGGGAGACCCAGTACTTC. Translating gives CASSEAGGDWETQYF.

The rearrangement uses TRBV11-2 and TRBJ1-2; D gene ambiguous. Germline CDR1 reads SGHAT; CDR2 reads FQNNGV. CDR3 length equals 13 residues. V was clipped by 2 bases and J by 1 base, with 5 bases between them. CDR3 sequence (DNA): TGTGCCAGCAGCTTAAACAGTAACTATGGCTACACCTTC. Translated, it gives CASSLNSNYGYTF.

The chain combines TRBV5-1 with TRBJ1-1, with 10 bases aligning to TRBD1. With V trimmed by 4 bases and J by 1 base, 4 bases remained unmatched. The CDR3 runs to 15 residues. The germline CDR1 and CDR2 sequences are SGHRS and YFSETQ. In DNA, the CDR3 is TGCGCCAGCAGCCTGACAGGGGGCAGGAACACTGAAGCTTTCTTT. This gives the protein CASSLTGGRNTEAFF.

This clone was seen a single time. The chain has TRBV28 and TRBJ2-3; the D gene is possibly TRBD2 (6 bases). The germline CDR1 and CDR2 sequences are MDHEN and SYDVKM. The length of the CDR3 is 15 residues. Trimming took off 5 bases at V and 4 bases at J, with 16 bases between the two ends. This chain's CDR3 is CASSLPTTGADTQYF. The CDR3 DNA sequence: TGTGCCAGCAGTCTTCCGACGACGGGGGCAGATACGCAGTATTTT.

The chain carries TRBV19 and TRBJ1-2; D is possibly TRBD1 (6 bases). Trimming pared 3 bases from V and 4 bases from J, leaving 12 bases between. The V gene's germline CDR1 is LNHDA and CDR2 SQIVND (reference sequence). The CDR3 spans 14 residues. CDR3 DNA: TGTGCCAGTAGTATGGACAGCTTAGGCTATGGCTACACCTTC. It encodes CASSMDSLGYGYTF.

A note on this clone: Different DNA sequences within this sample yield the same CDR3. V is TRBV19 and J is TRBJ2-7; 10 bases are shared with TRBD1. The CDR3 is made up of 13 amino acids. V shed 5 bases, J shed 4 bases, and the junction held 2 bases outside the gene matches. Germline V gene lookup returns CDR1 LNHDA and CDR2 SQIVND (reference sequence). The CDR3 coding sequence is TGTGCCAGTAGTCTGGGACAGGGGTACGAGCAGTACTTC. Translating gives CASSLGQGYEQYF.

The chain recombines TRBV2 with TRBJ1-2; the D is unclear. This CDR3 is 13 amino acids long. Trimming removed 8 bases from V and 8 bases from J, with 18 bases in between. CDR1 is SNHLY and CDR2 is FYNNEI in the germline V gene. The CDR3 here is CASRTTNVGGYTF. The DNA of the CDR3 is TGTGCCAGCCGTACGACAAACGTTGGGGGCTACACCTTC. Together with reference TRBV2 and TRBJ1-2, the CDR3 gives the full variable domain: EPEVTQTPSHQVTQMGQEVILRCVPISNHLYFYWYRQILGQKVEFLVSFYNNEISEKSEIFDDQFSVERPDGSNFTLKIRSTKLEDSAMYFCASRTTNVGGYTFGSGTRLTVV.

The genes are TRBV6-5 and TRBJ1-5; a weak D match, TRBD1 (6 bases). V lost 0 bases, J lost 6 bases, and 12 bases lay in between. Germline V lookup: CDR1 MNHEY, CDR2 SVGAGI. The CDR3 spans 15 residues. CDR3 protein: CASSYSGGAGQPQHF. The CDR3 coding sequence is TGTGCCAGCAGTTACTCAGGGGGGGCAGGTCAGCCCCAGCATTTT.

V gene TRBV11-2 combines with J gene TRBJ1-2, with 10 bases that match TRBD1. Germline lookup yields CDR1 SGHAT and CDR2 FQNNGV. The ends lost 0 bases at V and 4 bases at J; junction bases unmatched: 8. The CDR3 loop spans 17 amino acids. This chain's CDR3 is CASSLEPGQGKGYGYTF. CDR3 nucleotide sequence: TGTGCCAGCAGCTTAGAGCCGGGACAGGGGAAAGGCTATGGCTACACCTTC.

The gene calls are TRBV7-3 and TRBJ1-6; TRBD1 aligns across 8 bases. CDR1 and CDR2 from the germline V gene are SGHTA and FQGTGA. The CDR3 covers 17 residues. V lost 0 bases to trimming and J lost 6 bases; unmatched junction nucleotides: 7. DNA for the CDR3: TGTGCCAGCAGCTTAACGGGGGCAGGGGGCGTTAATTCACCCCTCCACTTT. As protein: CASSLTGAGGVNSPLHF.

The DNA of the CDR3 is TGTGCCAGCAGCGCGGGACAGGGCCGGGATTCACCCCTCCACTTT. This gives the protein CASSAGQGRDSPLHF. V is TRBV9 and J is TRBJ1-6, with 9 nucleotides matching TRBD1. This CDR3 is 15 amino acids long. V lost 3 bases to trimming and J lost 8 bases; unmatched junction nucleotides: 6. Germline CDR1 SGDLS, CDR2 YYNGEE.

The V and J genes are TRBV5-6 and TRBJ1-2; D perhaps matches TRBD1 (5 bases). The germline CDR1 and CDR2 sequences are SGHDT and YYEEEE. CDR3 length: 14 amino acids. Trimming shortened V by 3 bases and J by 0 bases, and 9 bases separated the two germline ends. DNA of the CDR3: TGTGCCAGCAGCTATGGAGGGGCTAACTATGGCTACACCTTC. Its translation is CASSYGGANYGYTF.

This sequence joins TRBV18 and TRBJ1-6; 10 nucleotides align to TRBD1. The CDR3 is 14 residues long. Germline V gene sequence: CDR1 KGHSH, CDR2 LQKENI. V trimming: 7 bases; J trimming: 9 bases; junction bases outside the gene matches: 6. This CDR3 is CASLPDRGGSPLHF. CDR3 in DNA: TGTGCCAGCTTACCGGACAGGGGGGGTTCACCCCTCCACTTT.

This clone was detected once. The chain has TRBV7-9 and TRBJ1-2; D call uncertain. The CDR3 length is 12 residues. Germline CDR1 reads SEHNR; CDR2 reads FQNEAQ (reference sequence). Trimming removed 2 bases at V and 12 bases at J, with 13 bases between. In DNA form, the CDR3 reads TGTGCCAGCAGCTTACAAAACAGAAACGACACCTTC. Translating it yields CASSLQNRNDTF.

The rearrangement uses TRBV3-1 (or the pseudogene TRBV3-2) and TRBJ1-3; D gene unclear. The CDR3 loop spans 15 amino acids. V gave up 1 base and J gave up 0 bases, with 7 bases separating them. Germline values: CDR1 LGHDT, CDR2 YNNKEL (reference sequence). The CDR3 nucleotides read TGTGCCAGCAGCCAAGGAACGGGCTCTGGAAACACCATATATTTT. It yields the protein CASSQGTGSGNTIYF.

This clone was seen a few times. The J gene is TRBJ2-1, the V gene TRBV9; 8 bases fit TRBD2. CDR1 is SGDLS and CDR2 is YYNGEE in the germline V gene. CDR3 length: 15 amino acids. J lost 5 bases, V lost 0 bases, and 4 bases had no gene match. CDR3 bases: TGTGCCAGCAGCGTAGGGAGCGGGGGAGACAATGAGCAGTTCTTC. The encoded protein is CASSVGSGGDNEQFF.

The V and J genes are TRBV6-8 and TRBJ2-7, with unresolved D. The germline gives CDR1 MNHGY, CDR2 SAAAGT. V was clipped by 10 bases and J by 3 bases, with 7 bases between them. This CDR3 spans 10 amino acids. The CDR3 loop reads CATSRYEQYF. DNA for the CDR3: TGTGCCACCTCCCGCTACGAGCAGTACTTC.

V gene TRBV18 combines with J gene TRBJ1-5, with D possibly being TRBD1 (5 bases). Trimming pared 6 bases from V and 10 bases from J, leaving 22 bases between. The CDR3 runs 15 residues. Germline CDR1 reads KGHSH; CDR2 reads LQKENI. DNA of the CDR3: TGTGCCAGCTCTGCACCGGGGGGGTCCAGGGAACCCCAGCATTTT. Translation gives CASSAPGGSREPQHF.

CDR3 region: CASSLAGGLNEQFF. CDR3 DNA sequence: TGTGCCAGCAGCCTTGCGGGGGGCTTAAATGAGCAGTTCTTC. The chain carries TRBV14 and TRBJ2-1, with TRBD2 identical over 8 bases. In germline, CDR1 is SGHDN, CDR2 FVKESK. This CDR3 region has 14 residues. V trimming: 4 bases; J trimming: 7 bases; junction bases outside the gene matches: 6.

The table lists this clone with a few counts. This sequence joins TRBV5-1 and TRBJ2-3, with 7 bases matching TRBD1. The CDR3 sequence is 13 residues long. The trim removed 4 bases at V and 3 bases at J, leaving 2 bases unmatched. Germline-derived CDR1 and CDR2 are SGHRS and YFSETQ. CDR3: CASSEQGTDTQYF. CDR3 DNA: TGCGCCAGCAGCGAACAGGGGACAGATACGCAGTATTTT.